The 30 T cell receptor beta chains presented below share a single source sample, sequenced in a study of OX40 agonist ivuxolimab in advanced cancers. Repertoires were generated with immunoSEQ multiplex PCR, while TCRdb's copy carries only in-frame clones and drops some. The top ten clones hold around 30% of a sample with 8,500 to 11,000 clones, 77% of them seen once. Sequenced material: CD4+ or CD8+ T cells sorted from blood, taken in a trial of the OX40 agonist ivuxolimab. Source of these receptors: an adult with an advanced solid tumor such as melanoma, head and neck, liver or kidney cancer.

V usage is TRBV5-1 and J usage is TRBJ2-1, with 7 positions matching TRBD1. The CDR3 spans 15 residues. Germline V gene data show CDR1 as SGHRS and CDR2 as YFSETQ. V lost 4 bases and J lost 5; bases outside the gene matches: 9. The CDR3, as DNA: TGCGCCAGCAGCCCGACAGGGATCTTACACAATGAGCAGTTCTTC. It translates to CASSPTGILHNEQFF.

For the CDR3, the DNA is TGTGCCAGTAGGCTTTTGCCTTCGGTGAATGAGCAGTTCTTC. It yields the protein CASRLLPSVNEQFF. The V and J genes are TRBV19 and TRBJ2-1; unclear D gene. CDR3 length equals 14 residues. CDR1 is LNHDA and CDR2 is SQIVND in the germline V gene (reference sequence). Trimming stripped 6 bases from V and 7 bases from J, with 16 bases between.

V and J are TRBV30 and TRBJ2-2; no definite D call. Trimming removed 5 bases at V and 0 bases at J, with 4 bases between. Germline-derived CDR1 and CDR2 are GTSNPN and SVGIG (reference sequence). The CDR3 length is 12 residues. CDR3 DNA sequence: TGTGCCTGGGAGCCGAACACCGGGGAGCTGTTTTTT. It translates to CAWEPNTGELFF. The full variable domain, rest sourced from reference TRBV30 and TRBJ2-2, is SQTIHQWPATLVQPVGSPLSLECTVEGTSNPNLYWYRQAAGRGLQLLFYSVGIGQISSEVPQNLSASRPQDRQFILSSKKLLLSDSGFYLCAWEPNTGELFFGEGSRLTVL.

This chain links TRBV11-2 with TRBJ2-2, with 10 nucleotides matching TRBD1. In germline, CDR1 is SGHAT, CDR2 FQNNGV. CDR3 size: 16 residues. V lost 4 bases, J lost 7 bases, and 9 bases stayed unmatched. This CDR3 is CASSSGGQGDGGELFF. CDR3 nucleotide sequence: TGTGCCAGCAGCTCTGGAGGACAGGGGGACGGCGGGGAGCTGTTTTTT.

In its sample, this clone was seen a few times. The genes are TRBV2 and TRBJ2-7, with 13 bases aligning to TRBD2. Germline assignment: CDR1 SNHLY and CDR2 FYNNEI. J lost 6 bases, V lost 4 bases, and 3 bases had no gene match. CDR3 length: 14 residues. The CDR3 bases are TGTGCCAGCAGTGGATGGACTAGCGGGAGCGAGCAGTACTTC. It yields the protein CASSGWTSGSEQYF. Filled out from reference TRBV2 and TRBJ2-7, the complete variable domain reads EPEVTQTPSHQVTQMGQEVILRCVPISNHLYFYWYRQILGQKVEFLVSFYNNEISEKSEIFDDQFSVERPDGSNFTLKIRSTKLEDSAMYFCASSGWTSGSEQYFGPGTRLTVT.

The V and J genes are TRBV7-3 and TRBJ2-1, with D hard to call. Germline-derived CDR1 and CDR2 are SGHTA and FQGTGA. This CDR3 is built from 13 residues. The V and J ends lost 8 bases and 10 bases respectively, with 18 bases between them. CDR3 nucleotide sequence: TGTGCCAGCGGGGAATTCCCTGGGCTCGAGCAGTTCTTC. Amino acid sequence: CASGEFPGLEQFF.

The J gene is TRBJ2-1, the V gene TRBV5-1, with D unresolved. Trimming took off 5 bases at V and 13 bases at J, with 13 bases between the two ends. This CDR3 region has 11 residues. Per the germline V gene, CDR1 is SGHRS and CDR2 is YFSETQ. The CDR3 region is CASRVSEKQFF. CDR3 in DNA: TGCGCCAGCAGGGTGTCGGAAAAACAGTTCTTC.

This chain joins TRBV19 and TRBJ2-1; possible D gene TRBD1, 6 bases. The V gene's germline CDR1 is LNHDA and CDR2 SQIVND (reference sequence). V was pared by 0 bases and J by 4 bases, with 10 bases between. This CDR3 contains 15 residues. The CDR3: CASSIEGAGYNEQFF. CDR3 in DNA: TGTGCCAGTAGTATAGAGGGGGCAGGGTACAATGAGCAGTTCTTC.

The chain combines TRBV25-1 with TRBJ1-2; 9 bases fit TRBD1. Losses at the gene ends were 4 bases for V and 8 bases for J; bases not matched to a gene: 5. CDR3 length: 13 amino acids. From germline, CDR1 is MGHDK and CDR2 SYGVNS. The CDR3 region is CASSGWTGDGYTF. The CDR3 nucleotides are TGTGCCAGCAGTGGCTGGACAGGGGACGGCTACACCTTC.

The CDR3 DNA follows: TGTGCCAGCAGTTTAGGAGGGGACAGATCACCCCTCCACTTT. Protein sequence: CASSLGGDRSPLHF. This chain connects TRBV28 to TRBJ1-6, with 7 bases fitting TRBD1. The V gene end was trimmed by 2 bases and the J gene end by 10 bases; junction bases not matched to a gene: 5. Germline loops: CDR1 MDHEN, CDR2 SYDVKM. The CDR3 loop spans 14 amino acids.

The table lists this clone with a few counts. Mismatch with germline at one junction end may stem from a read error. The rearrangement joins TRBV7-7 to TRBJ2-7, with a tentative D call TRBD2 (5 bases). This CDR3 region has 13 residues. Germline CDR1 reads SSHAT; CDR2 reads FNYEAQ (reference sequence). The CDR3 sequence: CASSPTDSGEQYF. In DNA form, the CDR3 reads TGTGCTAGCAGCCCCACGGACTCGGGCGAGCAGTACTTC.

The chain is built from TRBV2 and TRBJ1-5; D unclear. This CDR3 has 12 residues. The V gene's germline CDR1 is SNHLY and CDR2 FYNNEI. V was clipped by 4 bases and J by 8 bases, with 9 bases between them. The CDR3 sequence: CASSARPEPQHF. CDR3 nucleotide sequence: TGTGCCAGCAGTGCCCGACCAGAGCCCCAGCATTTT.

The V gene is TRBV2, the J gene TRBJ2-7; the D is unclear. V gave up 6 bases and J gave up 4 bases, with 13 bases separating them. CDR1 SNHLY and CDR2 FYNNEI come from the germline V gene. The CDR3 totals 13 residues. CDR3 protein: CASRDPNLYEQYF. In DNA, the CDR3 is TGTGCCAGCAGGGACCCTAATTTATACGAGCAGTACTTC. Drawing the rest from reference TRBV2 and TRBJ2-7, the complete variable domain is EPEVTQTPSHQVTQMGQEVILRCVPISNHLYFYWYRQILGQKVEFLVSFYNNEISEKSEIFDDQFSVERPDGSNFTLKIRSTKLEDSAMYFCASRDPNLYEQYFGPGTRLTVT.

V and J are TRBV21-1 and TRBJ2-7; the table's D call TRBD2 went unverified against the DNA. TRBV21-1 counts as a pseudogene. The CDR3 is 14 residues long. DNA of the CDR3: TGTGCCAGCAGTTACCAGCGGGAGGTGTACGAGCAGTACTTC. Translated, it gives CASSYQREVYEQYF.

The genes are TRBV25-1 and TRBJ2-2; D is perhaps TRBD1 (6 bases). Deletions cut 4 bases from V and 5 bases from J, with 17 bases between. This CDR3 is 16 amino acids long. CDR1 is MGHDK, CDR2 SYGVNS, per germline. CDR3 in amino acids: CASSGSGTRGTGELFF. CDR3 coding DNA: TGTGCCAGCAGTGGTTCAGGGACGAGGGGGACCGGGGAGCTGTTTTTT.

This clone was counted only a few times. In DNA, the CDR3 is TGCAGCGTTGAAAGGGGGGACAGGGCGAACACTGAAGCTTTCTTT. Protein: CSVERGDRANTEAFF. J is TRBJ1-1 and V is TRBV29-1; 9 nucleotides match TRBD1. Per the germline V gene, CDR1 is SQVTM and CDR2 is ANQGSEA. The CDR3 spans 15 residues. V lost 2 bases to trimming and J lost 1 base; unmatched junction nucleotides: 5.

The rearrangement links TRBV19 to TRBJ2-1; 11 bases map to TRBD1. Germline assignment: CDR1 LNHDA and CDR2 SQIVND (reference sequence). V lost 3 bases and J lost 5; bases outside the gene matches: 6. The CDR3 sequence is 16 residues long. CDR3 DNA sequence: TGTGCCAGTAGTATCGGCTGGGACAGGGGGGACAATGAGCAGTTCTTC. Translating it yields CASSIGWDRGDNEQFF.

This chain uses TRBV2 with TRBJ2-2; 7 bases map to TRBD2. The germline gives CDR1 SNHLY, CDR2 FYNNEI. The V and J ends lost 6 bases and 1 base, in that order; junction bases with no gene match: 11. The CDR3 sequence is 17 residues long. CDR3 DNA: TGTGCCAGCAGCGCCCCCTGGGGCGGGAGGAACACCGGGGAGCTGTTTTTT. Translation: CASSAPWGGRNTGELFF.

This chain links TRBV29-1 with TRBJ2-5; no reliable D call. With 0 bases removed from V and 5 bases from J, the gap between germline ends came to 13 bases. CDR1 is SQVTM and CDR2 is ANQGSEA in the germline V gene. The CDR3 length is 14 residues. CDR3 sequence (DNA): TGCAGCGTTGAAGATCCATGGAACGGGGAGACCCAGTACTTC. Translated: CSVEDPWNGETQYF. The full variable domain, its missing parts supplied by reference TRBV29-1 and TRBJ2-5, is SAVISQKPSRDICQRGTSLTIQCQVDSQVTMMFWYRQQPGQSLTLIATANQGSEATYESGFVIDKFPISRPNLTFSTLTVSNMSPEDSSIYLCSVEDPWNGETQYFGPGTRLLVL.

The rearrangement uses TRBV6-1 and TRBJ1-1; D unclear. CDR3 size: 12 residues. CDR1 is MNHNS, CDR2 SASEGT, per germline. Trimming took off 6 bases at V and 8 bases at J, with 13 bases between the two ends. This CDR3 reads CASSRPQLEAFF. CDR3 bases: TGTGCCAGCAGCCGCCCCCAGCTAGAAGCTTTCTTT.

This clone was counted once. Here the CDR3 DNA reads TGTGCCTCTGTGGCGGGAGGGCCCACCGGGGAGCTGTTTTTT. Its protein product is CASVAGGPTGELFF. This rearrangement joins TRBV30 to TRBJ2-2; TRBD2 agrees at 9 bases. V was clipped by 7 bases and J by 4 bases; unmatched bases: 7. Germline V gives CDR1 GTSNPN, CDR2 SVGIG (reference sequence). The CDR3 runs 14 residues.

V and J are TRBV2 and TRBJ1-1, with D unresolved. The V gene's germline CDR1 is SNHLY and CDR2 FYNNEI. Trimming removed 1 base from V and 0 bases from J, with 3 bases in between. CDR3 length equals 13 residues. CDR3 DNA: TGTGCCAGCAGTGAAGGTCTGAACACTGAAGCTTTCTTT. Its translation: CASSEGLNTEAFF.

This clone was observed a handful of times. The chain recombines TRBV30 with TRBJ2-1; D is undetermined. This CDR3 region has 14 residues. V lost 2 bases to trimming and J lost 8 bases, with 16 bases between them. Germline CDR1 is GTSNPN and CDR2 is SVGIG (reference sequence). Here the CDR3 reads CAWSTLRPGHEQFF. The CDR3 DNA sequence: TGTGCCTGGAGTACCCTCCGCCCCGGCCATGAGCAGTTCTTC.

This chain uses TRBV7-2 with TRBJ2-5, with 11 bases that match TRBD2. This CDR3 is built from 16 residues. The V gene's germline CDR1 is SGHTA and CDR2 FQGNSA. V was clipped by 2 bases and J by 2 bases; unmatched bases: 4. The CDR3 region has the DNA TGTGCCAGCAGCTTAAGGGGACTAGCGGAACAAGAGACCCAGTACTTC. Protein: CASSLRGLAEQETQYF.

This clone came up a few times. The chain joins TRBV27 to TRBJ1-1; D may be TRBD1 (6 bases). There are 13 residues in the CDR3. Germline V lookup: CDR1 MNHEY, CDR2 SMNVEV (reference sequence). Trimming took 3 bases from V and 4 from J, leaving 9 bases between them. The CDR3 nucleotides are TGTGCCAGCAGTTTCGGACAGCGCACTGAAGCTTTCTTT. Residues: CASSFGQRTEAFF.

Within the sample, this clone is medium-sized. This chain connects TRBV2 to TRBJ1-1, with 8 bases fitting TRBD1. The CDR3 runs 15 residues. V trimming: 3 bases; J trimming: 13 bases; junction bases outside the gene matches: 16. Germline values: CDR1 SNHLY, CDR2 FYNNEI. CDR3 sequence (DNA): TGTGCCAGCAGTGAGAGTCTTGGACAGGGAAAGAGCGGTTTCTTT. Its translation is CASSESLGQGKSGFF.

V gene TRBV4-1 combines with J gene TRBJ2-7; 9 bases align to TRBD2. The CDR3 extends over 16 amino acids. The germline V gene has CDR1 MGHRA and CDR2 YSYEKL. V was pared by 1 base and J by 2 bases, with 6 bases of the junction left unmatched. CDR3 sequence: CASSQVSTSGAYEQYF. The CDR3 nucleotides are TGCGCCAGCAGCCAAGTGTCGACTAGCGGTGCCTACGAGCAGTACTTC.

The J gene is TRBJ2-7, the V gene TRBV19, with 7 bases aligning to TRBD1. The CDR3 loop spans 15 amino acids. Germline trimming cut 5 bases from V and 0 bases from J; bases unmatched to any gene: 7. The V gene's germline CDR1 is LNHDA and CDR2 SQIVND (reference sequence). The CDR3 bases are TGTGCCAGTAGTGAAGGACAGGCATTCTCCTACGAGCAGTACTTC. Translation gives CASSEGQAFSYEQYF.

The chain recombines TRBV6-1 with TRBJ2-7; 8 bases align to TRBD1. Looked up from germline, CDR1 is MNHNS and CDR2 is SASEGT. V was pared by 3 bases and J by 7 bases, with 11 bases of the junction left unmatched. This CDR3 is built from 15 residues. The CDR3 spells CASSEAPDRAEEQYF. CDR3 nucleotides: TGTGCCAGCAGTGAGGCTCCGGACAGGGCTGAAGAGCAGTACTTC.

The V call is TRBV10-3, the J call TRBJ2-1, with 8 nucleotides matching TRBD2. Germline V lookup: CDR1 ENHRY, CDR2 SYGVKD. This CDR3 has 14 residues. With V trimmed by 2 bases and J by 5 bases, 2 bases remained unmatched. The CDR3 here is CAISETSGDNEQFF. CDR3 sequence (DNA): TGTGCCATCAGTGAGACTAGCGGTGACAATGAGCAGTTCTTC.